Following are 9 T cell receptor beta chains from one sample sequenced in a study of blood T cell repertoires in COVID-19. Sequencing was performed with immunoSEQ multiplex PCR; in TCRdb, only in-frame clones are kept and a portion is missing. The sample lists around 100,000 clones; 85% were seen once. Sample: peripheral blood. The receptors shown here come from a human donor in a cohort sampled during active COVID-19.

This clone was seen more than once but under ten times. The chain recombines TRBV7-9 with TRBJ2-7, with D possibly being TRBD1 (5 bases). CDR3 length: 14 amino acids. V was cut by 5 bases and J by 2 bases, with 13 bases left in between. CDR1 SEHNR and CDR2 FQNEAQ come from the germline V gene (reference sequence). The CDR3 spells CASSPVRVTYEQYF. The CDR3 coding sequence is TGTGCCAGCAGCCCCGTCAGGGTTACCTACGAGCAGTACTTC.

The rearrangement links TRBV2 to TRBJ2-4, with 7 bases fitting TRBD1. This CDR3 spans 15 amino acids. Per the germline V gene, CDR1 is SNHLY and CDR2 is FYNNEI. V gave up 7 bases and J gave up 7 bases; unmatched junction bases: 13. CDR3 in amino acids: CASTQQGSRGNIQYF. The CDR3 nucleotides are TGTGCCAGCACCCAACAGGGGTCTCGGGGTAACATTCAGTACTTC.

By proportion, this clone is medium-sized. The CDR3 sequence is CASSYADRVSGYTF. The CDR3 coding sequence is TGTGCCAGCAGTTACGCGGACAGGGTCTCTGGCTACACCTTC. The rearrangement uses TRBV6-5 and TRBJ1-2, with 8 bases lining up with TRBD1. J lost 7 bases, V lost 2 bases, and 6 bases had no gene match. This CDR3 is built from 14 residues. Germline V CDR1 and CDR2: MNHEY, SVGAGI.

Concerning this clone: At the DNA level, this CDR3 is encoded by other sequences in the same sample as well. The chain employs TRBV5-1 and TRBJ2-3; 7 bases align to TRBD2. The CDR3 is made up of 14 amino acids. Trimming removed 0 bases from V and 6 bases from J; junction bases left unmatched: 4. Germline CDR1 and CDR2: SGHRS and YFSETQ. CDR3 region: CASSLGSGTDTQYF. The CDR3 nucleotides read TGCGCCAGCAGCTTGGGGAGCGGGACTGATACGCAGTATTTT. Looking up the rest from reference TRBV5-1 and TRBJ2-3 gives the full variable domain: KAGVTQTPRYLIKTRGQQVTLSCSPISGHRSVSWYQQTPGQGLQFLFEYFSETQRNKGNFPGRFSGRQFSNSRSEMNVSTLELGDSALYLCASSLGSGTDTQYFGPGTRLTVL.

The rearrangement links TRBV6-2 or TRBV6-3 to TRBJ2-7, with D possibly being TRBD1 (6 bases). This CDR3 has 14 residues. Germline V CDR1 and CDR2: MNHEY, SVGEGT. V gave up 2 bases and J gave up 4 bases, with 12 bases separating them. CDR3 DNA: TGTGCCAGCAGTTACGTCCCAGGGGAGTACGAGCAGTACTTC. Its translation: CASSYVPGEYEQYF.

The chain carries TRBV15 and TRBJ1-2; no clear D gene. Trimming left V 4 bases short and J 13 bases short, with 19 bases between. The CDR3 runs 13 residues. Germline assignment: CDR1 LNHNV and CDR2 YYDKDF (reference sequence). The chain's CDR3 is CATSTEGGGSCTF. CDR3 nucleotides: TGTGCCACCAGCACGGAGGGTGGCGGCTCTTGCACCTTC.

In regard to this clone: At one end the junction does not follow the germline gene, possibly because of a read error. The chain combines TRBV29-1 with TRBJ2-3; weak D call: TRBD2 (5 bases). The CDR3 extends over 13 amino acids. Germline CDR1 and CDR2: SQVTM and ANQGSEA. CDR3 in amino acids: CSLESGLTDTQYF. The DNA of the CDR3 is TGCAGCCTTGAAAGCGGCCTCACAGATACGCAGTATTTT.

The chain joins TRBV6-6 to TRBJ2-3; 12 nucleotides agree with TRBD2. V lost 4 bases to trimming and J lost 6 bases; unmatched junction nucleotides: 5. Germline assignment: CDR1 MNHNY and CDR2 SVGAGI (reference sequence). The CDR3 length is 15 residues. The CDR3 bases are TGTGCCAGCAGTTCTCTAGCGGGGGGGTGGGATACGCAGTATTTT. It translates to CASSSLAGGWDTQYF.

The gene calls are TRBV12-5 and TRBJ1-5; D is possibly TRBD1 (6 bases). Germline V gives CDR1 LGHNT, CDR2 FRNRAP. The CDR3 runs 18 residues. V was clipped by 2 bases and J by 2 bases, with 19 bases between them. CDR3 sequence: CASGLTRGGARGNQPQHF. Written as DNA, the CDR3 is TGTGCTAGTGGTTTGACCCGCGGGGGCGCGAGGGGCAATCAGCCCCAGCATTTT.